This T cell receptor (beta chain) came from a study of CD8 T cells in ankylosing spondylitis. This clonotype was counted a few times. The antigen is undetermined. Study-wide points: Reportedly, significant enrichment of disease-linked clones occurred in matched ankylosing spondylitis synovial fluid. Disease-linked clones bore a CD8+ phenotype, appearing relatively rarely in peripheral blood. Earlier authors reported some of these motif variants in reactive arthritis synovial fluid and blood.

Trimming took off 4 bases at V and 10 bases at J, with 13 bases between the two ends. Germline V CDR1 and CDR2: MNHEY, SVGAGI. The CDR3 length is 12 residues. Quantitative molecular-barcoded 5'-RACE generated the TCR beta libraries. TCRdb re-called the 5' RACE reads with MiXCR, one entry per CDR3 protein. This sample has more than 150,000 distinct CDR3 sequences, with about 20% found just once. Sequenced material: blood, either unsorted or a sorted T cell fraction (not recorded which). The clonotype comes from a male donor between 10 and 30 years old with ankylosing spondylitis or in good health (not recorded which). The V gene is TRBV6-5, the J gene TRBJ1-1; a possible D gene is TRBD1 (6 bases). This CDR3 reads CASSSRGAAAFF. DNA of the CDR3: TGTGCCAGCAGTTCCCGGGGGGCTGCAGCTTTCTTT.